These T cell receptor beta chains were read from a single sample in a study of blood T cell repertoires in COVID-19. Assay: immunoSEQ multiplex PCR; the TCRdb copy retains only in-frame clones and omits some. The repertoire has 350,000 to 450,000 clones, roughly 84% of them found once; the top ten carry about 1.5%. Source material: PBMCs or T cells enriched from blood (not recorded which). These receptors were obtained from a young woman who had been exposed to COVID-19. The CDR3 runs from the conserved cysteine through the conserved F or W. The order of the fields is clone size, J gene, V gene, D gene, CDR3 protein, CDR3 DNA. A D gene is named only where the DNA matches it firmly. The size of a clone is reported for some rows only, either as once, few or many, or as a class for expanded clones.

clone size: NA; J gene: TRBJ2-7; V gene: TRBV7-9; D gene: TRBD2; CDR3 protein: CASTRSGLAGTSSYEQYF; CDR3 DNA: TGTGCCAGCACAAGATCGGGACTAGCGGGGACGAGCTCCTACGAGCAGTACTTC
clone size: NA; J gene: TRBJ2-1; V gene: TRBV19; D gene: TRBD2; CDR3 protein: CASGGLEHHNEQFF; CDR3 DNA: TGTGCCAGTGGGGGACTAGAACACCACAATGAGCAGTTCTTC
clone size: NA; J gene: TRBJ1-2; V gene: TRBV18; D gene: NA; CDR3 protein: CASHEAGVNYGYTF; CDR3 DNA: TGTGCCAGCCACGAAGCAGGGGTAAACTATGGCTACACCTTC
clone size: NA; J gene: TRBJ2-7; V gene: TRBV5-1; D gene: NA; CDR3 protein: CASSAKPSGGGGDVEQYF; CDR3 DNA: TGCGCCAGCAGCGCAAAACCGTCTGGGGGCGGCGGCGATGTTGAGCAGTACTTC
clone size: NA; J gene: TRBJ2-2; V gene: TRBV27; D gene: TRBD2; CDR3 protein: CASSPSGRANTGELFF; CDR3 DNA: TGTGCCAGCAGTCCGAGCGGGAGGGCTAACACCGGGGAGCTGTTTTTT
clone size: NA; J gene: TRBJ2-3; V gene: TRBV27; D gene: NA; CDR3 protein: CASSRSSSGLDDTQYF; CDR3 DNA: TGTGCCAGCAGTCGATCTAGCTCCGGCCTTGACGATACGCAGTATTTT
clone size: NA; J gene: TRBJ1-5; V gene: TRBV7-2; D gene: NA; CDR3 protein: CASSFGEGQPQHF; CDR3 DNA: TGTGCCAGCAGCTTTGGTGAGGGTCAGCCCCAGCATTTT
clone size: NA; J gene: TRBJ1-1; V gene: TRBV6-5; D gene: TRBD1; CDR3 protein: CASKLTGGPEAFF; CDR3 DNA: TGTGCCAGCAAACTTACAGGGGGCCCTGAAGCTTTCTTT
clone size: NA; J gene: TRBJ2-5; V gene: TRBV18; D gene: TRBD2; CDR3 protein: CASSPGTSGAQETQYF; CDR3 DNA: TGTGCCAGCTCACCAGGGACTAGCGGAGCCCAAGAGACCCAGTACTTC
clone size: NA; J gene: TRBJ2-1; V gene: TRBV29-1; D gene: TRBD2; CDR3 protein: CSVEDHRLAESYNEQFF; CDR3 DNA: TGCAGCGTTGAAGATCATCGCCTAGCGGAGTCCTACAATGAGCAGTTCTTC
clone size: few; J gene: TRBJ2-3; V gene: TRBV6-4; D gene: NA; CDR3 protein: CASSEAASTDTQYF; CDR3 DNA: TGTGCCAGCAGTGAAGCGGCTAGCACAGATACGCAGTATTTT
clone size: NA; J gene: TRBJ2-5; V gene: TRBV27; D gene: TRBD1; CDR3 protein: CASSLVPGQGVRETQYF; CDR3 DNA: TGTGCCAGCAGTTTAGTACCGGGACAGGGAGTTCGGGAGACCCAGTACTTC